These T cell receptor beta chains were read from a single sample in a study of shared clonotypes between healthy human individuals. Repertoires were generated with immunoSEQ multiplex PCR, while TCRdb's copy carries only in-frame clones and drops some. The table lists under 650,000 clones, about 96% of them singletons. What was sequenced was naive CD4+ T cells sorted from blood. These receptors all stem from a woman aged 25 to 39 in good health. Each CDR3 is given with its conserved first and last residue. A D gene is named only where the DNA matches it firmly. The listing skips clone size in some rows; elsewhere it reads once, few, many or a size class.

TRBV27	TRBD1	TRBJ1-4	-	CASRGQGPGEKLFF	TGTGCCAGCAGGGGACAGGGTCCCGGTGAAAAACTGTTTTTT
TRBV28	-	TRBJ1-4	-	CASSLLVPGEKLFF	TGTGCCAGCAGTTTATTGGTCCCAGGGGAAAAACTGTTTTTT
TRBV25-1	-	TRBJ2-3	-	CASSPSPGSPGTDTQYF	TGTGCCAGCAGTCCGTCACCCGGATCCCCGGGTACAGATACGCAGTATTTT
TRBV27	TRBD2	TRBJ2-6	-	CASSLSDPGRGSGANVLTF	TGTGCCAGCAGTTTATCCGACCCCGGGAGGGGGTCTGGGGCCAACGTCCTGACTTTC
TRBV20-1	-	TRBJ1-1	-	CSASRNTEAFF	TGCAGTGCGTCCCGGAACACTGAAGCTTTCTTT
TRBV7-3	-	TRBJ2-7	-	CASSGLGPGSKQYF	TGTGCCAGCAGCGGCTTGGGTCCGGGTTCGAAGCAGTACTTC
TRBV27	-	TRBJ1-5	-	CASRARLGSNQPQHF	TGTGCCAGCAGAGCAAGGCTAGGAAGCAATCAGCCCCAGCATTTT
TRBV5-1	-	TRBJ2-2	-	CASSFQRAVSTGELFF	TGCGCCAGCAGCTTCCAGCGGGCGGTTAGTACCGGGGAGCTGTTTTTT
TRBV11-2	-	TRBJ2-5	-	CASSLGGTQETQYF	TGTGCCAGCAGCTTAGGAGGGACCCAAGAGACCCAGTACTTC
TRBV2	-	TRBJ2-6	-	CASSEGSGIPSGANVLTF	TGTGCCAGCAGTGAAGGGTCAGGGATCCCGTCTGGGGCCAACGTCCTGACTTTC
TRBV10-2	-	TRBJ2-7	-	CASSESVRSRSSYEQYF	TGCGCCAGCAGTGAGTCCGTTAGGTCCCGGAGCTCCTACGAGCAGTACTTC
TRBV19	-	TRBJ2-7	-	CASSIGGGQPYEQYF	TGTGCCAGTAGTATCGGGGGGGGACAGCCCTACGAGCAGTACTTC
TRBV29-1	-	TRBJ2-3	few	CSAPGGITQYF	TGCAGCGCACCTGGGGGCATAACGCAGTATTTT
TRBV4-2	-	TRBJ2-2	-	CASSQEDPGELFF	TGTGCCAGCAGCCAAGAGGACCCCGGGGAGCTGTTTTTT
TRBV19	-	TRBJ2-5	-	CASTRRGDTETQYF	TGTGCCAGTACCCGTCGGGGAGATACAGAGACCCAGTACTTC
TRBV28	TRBD1	TRBJ2-7	-	CASRQGGTGWFEQYF	TGTGCCAGCAGACAAGGGGGGACAGGGTGGTTCGAGCAGTACTTC
TRBV19	-	TRBJ2-1	-	CASSTDPGYNEQFF	TGTGCCAGTAGTACCGATCCAGGTTACAATGAGCAGTTCTTC
TRBV15	TRBD1	TRBJ1-4	-	CATSRGSGTGDEKLFF	TGTGCCACCAGCAGGGGGTCCGGGACAGGTGATGAAAAACTGTTTTTT
TRBV10-3	TRBD2	TRBJ2-2	-	CAISESKGLAYTGELFF	TGTGCCATCAGTGAGTCTAAGGGACTAGCTTACACCGGGGAGCTGTTTTTT
TRBV7-3	TRBD2	TRBJ2-1	-	CASSFRTSGSNEQFF	TGTGCCAGCAGCTTCAGAACTAGCGGGAGCAATGAGCAGTTCTTC
TRBV4-1	-	TRBJ2-3	-	CASSQVTVTDTQYF	TGCGCCAGCAGCCAAGTAACTGTCACAGATACGCAGTATTTT
TRBV4-1	TRBD2	TRBJ2-1	-	CASSQGLAGAGNEQFF	TGCGCCAGCAGCCAAGGACTAGCGGGAGCTGGTAATGAGCAGTTCTTC
TRBV19	-	TRBJ1-1	once	CASSIQGNVLGTEAFF	TGTGCCAGTAGTATACAGGGTAACGTTTTGGGCACTGAAGCTTTCTTT
TRBV6-5	-	TRBJ2-5	-	CASSSRGREEETQYF	TGTGCCAGCAGTTCCCGCGGCAGGGAGGAAGAGACCCAGTACTTC
TRBV28	-	TRBJ2-3	-	CASNLGDGYTDTQYF	TGTGCCAGCAACCTCGGGGACGGCTACACAGATACGCAGTATTTT
TRBV5-1	TRBD2	TRBJ2-5	-	CASSWTSQETQYF	TGCGCCAGCAGCTGGACTAGTCAGGAGACCCAGTACTTC
TRBV7-3	TRBD1	TRBJ2-2	-	CASRGTGGAAGELFF	TGTGCCAGCAGGGGGACAGGGGGCGCGGCCGGGGAGCTGTTTTTT
TRBV30	TRBD1	TRBJ1-1	-	CAWNQGGIEAFF	TGTGCCTGGAATCAGGGGGGGATTGAAGCTTTCTTT
TRBV5-1	TRBD1	TRBJ2-7	-	CASSWDSGTGDTSYEQYF	TGCGCCAGCAGCTGGGATTCCGGGACAGGGGACACCTCCTACGAGCAGTACTTC
TRBV5-8	TRBD1	TRBJ1-5	-	CASSLVLLTGVTSNQPQHF	TGTGCCAGCAGCTTGGTTTTATTGACAGGGGTAACGAGCAATCAGCCCCAGCATTTT
TRBV21-1	-	TRBJ1-3	-	CASSNRTGTLGNTIYF	TGTGCCAGCAGCAACAGGACCGGGACACTCGGAAACACCATATATTTT
TRBV27	-	TRBJ2-3	-	CAAGGRLRTDTQYF	TGTGCCGCTGGGGGTCGATTACGCACAGATACGCAGTATTTT
TRBV21-1	-	TRBJ2-1	-	CASSKAGLAGELYEQFF	TGTGCCAGCAGCAAAGCGGGTCTAGCGGGAGAATTATATGAGCAGTTCTTC
TRBV19	-	TRBJ2-2	-	CASSIRGRGNTGELFF	TGTGCCAGTAGTATAAGGGGCAGGGGGAACACCGGGGAGCTGTTTTTT
TRBV28	-	TRBJ1-3	-	CASRSGGAIDSGNTIYF	TGTGCCAGCAGATCCGGCGGGGCGATCGACTCTGGAAACACCATATATTTT
TRBV5-1	TRBD1	TRBJ2-7	-	CASSQGQRDYEQYF	TGCGCCAGCAGCCAGGGACAGCGAGACTACGAGCAGTACTTC
TRBV30	-	TRBJ2-1	-	CAWSADYNEQFF	TGTGCCTGGAGTGCGGATTACAATGAGCAGTTCTTC
TRBV4-2	TRBD1	TRBJ2-7	-	CASSLGEGQAYEQYF	TGTGCCAGCAGCTTGGGAGAGGGACAGGCCTACGAGCAGTACTTC